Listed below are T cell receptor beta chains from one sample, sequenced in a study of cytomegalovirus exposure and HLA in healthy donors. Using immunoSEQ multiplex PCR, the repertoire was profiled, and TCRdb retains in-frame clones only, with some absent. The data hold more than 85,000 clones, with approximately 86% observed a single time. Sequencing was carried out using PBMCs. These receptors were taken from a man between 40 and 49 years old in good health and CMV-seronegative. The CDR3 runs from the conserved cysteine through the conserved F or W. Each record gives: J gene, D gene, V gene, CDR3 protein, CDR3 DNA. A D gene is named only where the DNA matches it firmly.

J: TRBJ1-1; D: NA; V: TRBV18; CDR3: CASSPLPGDTEAFF; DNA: TGTGCCAGCTCACCTCTCCCGGGGGACACTGAAGCTTTCTTT
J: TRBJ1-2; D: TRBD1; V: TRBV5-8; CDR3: CASSLPGQGFGGYTF; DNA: TGTGCCAGCAGCTTGCCGGGACAGGGTTTTGGTGGCTACACCTTC
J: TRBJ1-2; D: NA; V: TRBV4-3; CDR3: CASSQEGAGYGYTF; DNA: TGCGCCAGCAGCCAAGAGGGCGCTGGCTATGGCTACACCTTC
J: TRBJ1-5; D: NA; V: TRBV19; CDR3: CARPDSGPGDSNQPQHF; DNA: TGTGCCAGACCGGACTCAGGGCCAGGGGATAGCAATCAGCCCCAGCATTTT
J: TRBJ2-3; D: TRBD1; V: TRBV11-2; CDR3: CASSSRDSFTDTQYF; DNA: TGTGCCAGCAGCAGCCGGGACAGCTTCACAGATACGCAGTATTTT
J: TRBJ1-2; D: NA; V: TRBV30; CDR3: CAWSVGGGYTF; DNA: TGTGCCTGGAGTGTAGGAGGTGGCTACACCTTC
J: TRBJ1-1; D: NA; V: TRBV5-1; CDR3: CASGPGGARTEAFF; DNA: TGCGCCAGCGGTCCGGGGGGCGCGAGGACTGAAGCTTTCTTT
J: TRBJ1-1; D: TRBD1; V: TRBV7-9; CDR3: CASSHDNRGWAFF; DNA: TGTGCCAGCAGCCACGACAACAGGGGATGGGCTTTCTTT
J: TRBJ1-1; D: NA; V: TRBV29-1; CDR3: CSVGMDGGWTFF; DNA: TGCAGCGTTGGAATGGACGGAGGATGGACTTTCTTT
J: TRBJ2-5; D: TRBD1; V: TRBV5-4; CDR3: CASSSRQGRQETQYF; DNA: TGTGCCAGCAGCTCTAGACAGGGTAGGCAAGAGACCCAGTACTTC
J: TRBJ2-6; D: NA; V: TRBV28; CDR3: CASSLIGSSSGANVLTF; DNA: TGTGCCAGCAGTTTAATCGGGTCCAGCTCTGGGGCCAACGTCCTGACTTTC
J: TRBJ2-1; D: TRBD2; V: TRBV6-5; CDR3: CASSRGGPNNEQFF; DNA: TGTGCCAGCAGCCGGGGGGGCCCAAACAATGAGCAGTTCTTC
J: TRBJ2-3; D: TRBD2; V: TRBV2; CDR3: CASRPTSGAADTQYF; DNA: TGTGCCAGCAGGCCGACTAGCGGGGCCGCAGATACGCAGTATTTT